This T cell receptor (beta chain) was found in a study of CD8+ T cells in alopecia areata (dated by TCRdb to 2016 to 2019). At the level of the whole study: Treated patients were enrolled in an open-label pilot trial of oral tofacitinib at 5 to 10 mg twice daily for moderate-to-severe alopecia areata. Tofacitinib was given for 6 to 18 months, followed by 6 months of follow-up off drug to assess delayed response and recurrence. In both human patients and the C3H/HeJ mouse model, the study applied high-throughput TCRbeta sequencing to look at T cell clonal expansion in alopecia areata. On the human side, TCRbeta sequencing was run on scalp tissue and on sorted CD4+ and CD8+ peripheral blood T cells from healthy controls and from alopecia areata patients with either patchy or totalis/universalis disease. Biopsies were taken from tofacitinib-treated patients at baseline and at 4 and 24 weeks of treatment, and a later scalp biopsy was taken in several of the tofacitinib-treated patients. Scalp clonality was compared across normal scalp (n=4), patchy alopecia areata scalp (n=8), and alopecia totalis/universalis scalp (n=8). RNA was extracted with the PAXgene miRNA kit for fixed scalp, the miRNeasy kit for PBMCs, and the RNeasy kit for mouse skin. TCRbeta CDR3 regions were amplified by immunoSEQ multiplex PCR using 35 Vbeta forward and 13 Jbeta reverse primers. Results the study describes overall, beyond this receptor: Lesional scalp, especially in alopecia totalis/universalis, showed higher clonality and more expanded CD8+ clones than normal scalp, suggesting antigenic drive. Resident alphabeta T cells in normal human skin are also sequenced, complicating scalp TCR repertoire analysis, unlike mouse skin dominated by gammadelta T cells. TCR sequences shared between patients were less clear than in mice, possibly partly because of HLA diversity in the patient population.

Receptor amplification or capture employed the immunoSEQ multiplex PCR assay. To provide template for TCR sequencing, every sample had RNA extracted and reverse transcribed into cDNA. First-strand cDNA was synthesized with SuperScript III using a 2:1 mix of oligo-dT and random hexamers. A synthetic immune receptor repertoire was used to gauge amplification bias, and whatever bias remained was removed computationally. In the original analysis: Raw reads were preprocessed for error removal, and CDR3 was defined according to IMGT conventions as running from the conserved cysteine to phenylalanine. Clonality was computed by normalizing Shannon entropy by log2 of the number of productive unique TCRs and subtracting the result from 1. Scalp TCRbeta sequences were cross-referenced with sorted blood CD4 and CD8 repertoires so that the CD4 or CD8 identity of scalp clones could be inferred. This immuneACCESS table, as held by TCRdb, lists in-frame sequences with V and J called but not all clones. Of the missing ones, under half trace to an unresolved V gene in checked studies; the others have no known cause. V and J calls and clone size are those listed in that table; D and trimming were worked out from the DNA. Across this sample there are 140,000 to 150,000 clones, with approximately 45% seen only once. The biggest ten clones account for around 7% of the sample.

About this clone itself: The antigen this receptor binds is unknown. Nothing much larger sits one base from this clone, and base qualities are not available.

The CDR3 numbers 13 residues from cysteine through phenylalanine. Of the read, only the CDR3 DNA is kept; its 39 bases are in frame from base 1. Trimming removed 3 bases from V and 0 bases from J, leaving 5 bases between the germline ends. The germline V gene encodes CDR1 SGHAT and CDR2 FQDESV (reference sequence). From alopecia areata patients, peripheral blood was collected along with lesional scalp punch biopsies. PBMCs were separated by density centrifugation and stained for CD3, CD4 and CD8, after which CD4+ and CD8+ T cells were sorted on a FACSAria. The receptor's source is a human donor with alopecia areata. The specimen sequenced was CD4+ T cells sorted from blood. The chain is made from TRBV11-1 and TRBJ1-1, with no D gene named confidently. The encoded CDR3 is CASSLTLNTEAFF. The base sequence is TGTGCCAGCAGCTTGACCTTGAACACTGAAGCTTTCTTT.